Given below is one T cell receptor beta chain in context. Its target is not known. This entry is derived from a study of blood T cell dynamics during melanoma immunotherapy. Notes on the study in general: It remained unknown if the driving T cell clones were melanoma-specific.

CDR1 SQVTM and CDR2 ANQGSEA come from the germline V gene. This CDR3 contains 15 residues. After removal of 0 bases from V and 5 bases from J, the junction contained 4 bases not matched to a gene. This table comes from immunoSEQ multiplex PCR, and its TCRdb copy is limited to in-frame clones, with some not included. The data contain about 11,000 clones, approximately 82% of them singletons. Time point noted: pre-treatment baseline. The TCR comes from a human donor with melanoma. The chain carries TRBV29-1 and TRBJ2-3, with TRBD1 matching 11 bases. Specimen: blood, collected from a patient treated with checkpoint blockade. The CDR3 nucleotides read TGCAGCGTTGAAGAAGGGACAGGGGGGATAGATACGCAGTATTTT. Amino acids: CSVEEGTGGIDTQYF.